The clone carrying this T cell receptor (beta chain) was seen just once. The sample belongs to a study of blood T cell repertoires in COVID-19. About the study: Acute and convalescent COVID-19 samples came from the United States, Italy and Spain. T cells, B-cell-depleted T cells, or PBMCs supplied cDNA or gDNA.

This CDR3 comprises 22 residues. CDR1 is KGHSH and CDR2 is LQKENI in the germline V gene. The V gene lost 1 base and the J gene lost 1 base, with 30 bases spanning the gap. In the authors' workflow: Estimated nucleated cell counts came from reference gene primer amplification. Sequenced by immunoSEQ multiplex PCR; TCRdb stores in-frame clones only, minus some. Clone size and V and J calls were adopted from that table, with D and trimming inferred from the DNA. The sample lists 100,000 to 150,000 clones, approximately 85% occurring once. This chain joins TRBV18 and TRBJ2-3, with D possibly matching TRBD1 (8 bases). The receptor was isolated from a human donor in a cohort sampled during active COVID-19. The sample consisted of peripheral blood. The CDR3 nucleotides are TGTGCCAGCTCACCACGGGCCCGGACAGGGCCTAAAGCGGGACATGGCACAGATACGCAGTATTTT. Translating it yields CASSPRARTGPKAGHGTDTQYF. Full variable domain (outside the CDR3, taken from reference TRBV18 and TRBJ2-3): NAGVMQNPRHLVRRRGQEARLRCSPMKGHSHVYWYRQLPEEGLKFMVYLQKENIIDESGMPKERFSAEFPKEGPSILRIQQVVRGDSAAYFCASSPRARTGPKAGHGTDTQYFGPGTRLTVL.